A selection of T cell receptor beta chains follows, all from one sample in a study of cytomegalovirus exposure and HLA in healthy donors. Assay: immunoSEQ multiplex PCR; the TCRdb copy retains only in-frame clones and omits some. The sample comprises about 180,000 clones, under 85% of which are singletons, and roughly 2.8% rests with the top ten. The source material was PBMCs. The receptors were sampled from a male donor in good health and CMV-seronegative. The CDR3 runs from the conserved cysteine through the conserved F or W. A D gene is named only where the DNA matches it firmly. Clone size is stated in some rows and not others, as once, few, many or a class when expanded.

d_call: -
j_call: TRBJ2-2
v_call: TRBV4-1
clone_size: -
cdr3_aa: CASSRTSYTGELFF
cdr3_nt: TGCGCCAGCAGCCGCACTTCCTACACCGGGGAGCTGTTTTTT

d_call: -
j_call: TRBJ1-2
v_call: TRBV28
clone_size: -
cdr3_aa: CASKPGQLYGYTF
cdr3_nt: TGTGCCAGTAAACCTGGGCAGCTCTATGGCTACACCTTC

d_call: -
j_call: TRBJ2-3
v_call: TRBV7-9
clone_size: -
cdr3_aa: CASSLFGTDTQYF
cdr3_nt: TGTGCCAGCAGCTTATTCGGCACAGATACGCAGTATTTT

d_call: -
j_call: TRBJ2-1
v_call: TRBV7-8
clone_size: -
cdr3_aa: CASSLALFGQHYNEQFF
cdr3_nt: TGTGCCAGCAGCTTAGCGCTTTTCGGACAACATTACAATGAGCAGTTCTTC

d_call: TRBD2
j_call: TRBJ2-1
v_call: TRBV10-1
clone_size: -
cdr3_aa: CASSERAGGFNEQFF
cdr3_nt: TGCGCCAGCAGTGAGAGAGCGGGGGGCTTCAATGAGCAGTTCTTC

d_call: -
j_call: TRBJ1-5
v_call: TRBV6-1
clone_size: -
cdr3_aa: CASSDFGNSNQPQHF
cdr3_nt: TGTGCCAGCAGTGACTTCGGGAATAGCAATCAGCCCCAGCATTTT

d_call: -
j_call: TRBJ1-5
v_call: TRBV6-5
clone_size: many
cdr3_aa: CASRPTLGQPQHF
cdr3_nt: TGTGCCAGCAGACCGACACTGGGTCAGCCCCAGCATTTT

d_call: TRBD2
j_call: TRBJ2-7
v_call: TRBV28
clone_size: once
cdr3_aa: CAGGTSGRYEQYF
cdr3_nt: TGTGCCGGGGGGACTAGCGGGAGGTACGAGCAGTACTTC

d_call: TRBD1
j_call: TRBJ1-1
v_call: TRBV15
clone_size: -
cdr3_aa: CATSRAGTGGTEAFF
cdr3_nt: TGTGCCACCAGCAGAGCGGGGACAGGGGGCACTGAAGCTTTCTTT

d_call: TRBD2
j_call: TRBJ2-1
v_call: TRBV4-1
clone_size: -
cdr3_aa: CASSQGGAGKKVNEQFF
cdr3_nt: TGCGCCAGCAGCCAAGGTGGAGCGGGAAAAAAGGTCAATGAGCAGTTCTTC

d_call: -
j_call: TRBJ2-7
v_call: TRBV2
clone_size: -
cdr3_aa: CASSVSSEEQYF
cdr3_nt: TGTGCCAGCAGTGTTTCCAGTGAAGAGCAGTACTTC

d_call: TRBD1
j_call: TRBJ1-1
v_call: TRBV19
clone_size: once
cdr3_aa: CASSMGDRGSGTEAFF
cdr3_nt: TGTGCCAGTAGTATGGGGGACAGGGGGTCGGGCACTGAAGCTTTCTTT

d_call: TRBD2
j_call: TRBJ2-6
v_call: TRBV30
clone_size: -
cdr3_aa: CAWSVRSSGSYKANVLTF
cdr3_nt: TGTGCCTGGAGTGTACGCTCTAGCGGGAGTTATAAGGCCAACGTCCTGACTTTC

d_call: TRBD1
j_call: TRBJ1-5
v_call: TRBV30
clone_size: -
cdr3_aa: CAWSIDRVNDQPQHF
cdr3_nt: TGTGCCTGGAGTATCGACAGGGTGAACGATCAGCCCCAGCATTTT

d_call: -
j_call: TRBJ1-1
v_call: TRBV18
clone_size: -
cdr3_aa: CASSPLQGEAFF
cdr3_nt: TGTGCCAGCTCTCCACTGCAGGGCGAAGCTTTCTTT

d_call: -
j_call: TRBJ2-7
v_call: TRBV7-7
clone_size: few
cdr3_aa: CASSLFRGPSDEQYF
cdr3_nt: TGTGCCAGCAGCTTATTCAGGGGCCCCTCGGACGAGCAGTACTTC

d_call: -
j_call: TRBJ2-1
v_call: TRBV6-6
clone_size: -
cdr3_aa: CASSPPALSYNEQFF
cdr3_nt: TGTGCCAGCAGCCCCCCAGCGCTCTCCTACAATGAGCAGTTCTTC

d_call: -
j_call: TRBJ2-5
v_call: TRBV7-2
clone_size: -
cdr3_aa: CASSLVDTGQETQYF
cdr3_nt: TGTGCCAGCAGCTTAGTGGATACGGGGCAAGAGACCCAGTACTTC

d_call: -
j_call: TRBJ1-5
v_call: TRBV7-9
clone_size: -
cdr3_aa: CASSSGGPQHF
cdr3_nt: TGTGCCAGCAGCTCGGGGGGGCCCCAGCATTTT

d_call: -
j_call: TRBJ2-2
v_call: TRBV6-5
clone_size: -
cdr3_aa: CASSYYKSGELFF
cdr3_nt: TGTGCCAGCAGTTACTACAAGTCCGGGGAGCTGTTTTTT

d_call: TRBD1
j_call: TRBJ2-7
v_call: TRBV6-5
clone_size: few
cdr3_aa: CASSSGKGAKEQYF
cdr3_nt: TGTGCCAGCAGCTCCGGTAAGGGGGCGAAGGAGCAGTACTTC

d_call: TRBD1
j_call: TRBJ1-2
v_call: TRBV4-3
clone_size: few
cdr3_aa: CASSPKTGLYGYTF
cdr3_nt: TGCGCCAGCAGCCCAAAGACAGGGTTATATGGCTACACCTTC

d_call: -
j_call: TRBJ2-1
v_call: TRBV14
clone_size: few
cdr3_aa: CASSPLSYNEQFF
cdr3_nt: TGTGCCAGCAGCCCACTCTCCTACAATGAGCAGTTCTTC

d_call: -
j_call: TRBJ1-3
v_call: TRBV7-8
clone_size: -
cdr3_aa: CASSLGLSGQTGNTIYF
cdr3_nt: TGTGCCAGCAGCTTAGGTCTTTCAGGACAGACTGGAAACACCATATATTTT

d_call: TRBD1
j_call: TRBJ1-2
v_call: TRBV6-1
clone_size: once
cdr3_aa: CASSELDRGSSSYGYTF
cdr3_nt: TGTGCCAGCAGTGAATTGGACAGGGGGTCCTCCTCCTATGGCTACACCTTC

d_call: -
j_call: TRBJ1-3
v_call: TRBV30
clone_size: -
cdr3_aa: CAWRVIQGAVGNTIYF
cdr3_nt: TGTGCCTGGAGGGTAATACAGGGCGCGGTGGGAAACACCATATATTTT

d_call: TRBD1
j_call: TRBJ2-3
v_call: TRBV30
clone_size: -
cdr3_aa: CAWSRGTGERGTDTQYF
cdr3_nt: TGTGCCTGGAGTCGCGGGACAGGCGAAAGGGGCACAGATACGCAGTATTTT

d_call: -
j_call: TRBJ2-3
v_call: TRBV7-2
clone_size: -
cdr3_aa: CASSLRPQGTGPTDTQYF
cdr3_nt: TGTGCCAGCAGCTTACGCCCACAGGGGACTGGGCCCACAGATACGCAGTATTTT

d_call: -
j_call: TRBJ1-6
v_call: TRBV27
clone_size: few
cdr3_aa: CARIHPSSYNSPLHF
cdr3_nt: TGTGCCCGTATACACCCTAGCTCCTATAATTCACCCCTCCACTTT

d_call: -
j_call: TRBJ2-3
v_call: TRBV10-2
clone_size: -
cdr3_aa: CASSGQDTDTQYF
cdr3_nt: TGCGCCAGCAGTGGGCAGGACACAGATACGCAGTATTTT

d_call: TRBD2
j_call: TRBJ2-1
v_call: TRBV7-9
clone_size: -
cdr3_aa: CASSLMREWDEQFF
cdr3_nt: TGTGCCAGCAGCTTAATGCGGGAGTGGGATGAGCAGTTCTTC

d_call: -
j_call: TRBJ1-2
v_call: TRBV5-6
clone_size: -
cdr3_aa: CASSPLLGVYGYTF
cdr3_nt: TGTGCCAGCAGCCCCCTGCTAGGGGTCTATGGCTACACCTTC

d_call: TRBD1
j_call: TRBJ1-5
v_call: TRBV6-1
clone_size: few
cdr3_aa: CASSEGTGYNQPQHF
cdr3_nt: TGTGCCAGCAGTGAAGGGACAGGGTACAATCAGCCCCAGCATTTT

d_call: -
j_call: TRBJ2-5
v_call: TRBV19
clone_size: -
cdr3_aa: CASSPIRDQETQYF
cdr3_nt: TGTGCCAGTAGTCCCATTCGGGACCAAGAGACCCAGTACTTC

d_call: -
j_call: TRBJ2-7
v_call: TRBV6-1
clone_size: -
cdr3_aa: CASSLWALEQYF
cdr3_nt: TGTGCCAGCAGTCTTTGGGCTCTGGAGCAGTACTTC

d_call: -
j_call: TRBJ2-7
v_call: TRBV10-2
clone_size: -
cdr3_aa: CASSGFEEQYF
cdr3_nt: TGCGCCAGCAGCGGTTTTGAGGAGCAGTACTTC

d_call: -
j_call: TRBJ1-4
v_call: TRBV9
clone_size: -
cdr3_aa: CASSVGQGNEKLFF
cdr3_nt: TGTGCCAGCAGCGTAGGGCAGGGTAATGAAAAACTGTTTTTT

d_call: -
j_call: TRBJ1-4
v_call: TRBV15
clone_size: -
cdr3_aa: CATSRVRGGGEKLFF
cdr3_nt: TGTGCCACCAGCAGAGTAAGGGGAGGTGGTGAAAAACTGTTTTTT

d_call: TRBD1
j_call: TRBJ1-5
v_call: TRBV6-4
clone_size: -
cdr3_aa: CASRLTGGRQPQHF
cdr3_nt: TGTGCCAGCAGATTGACAGGGGGCAGACAGCCCCAGCATTTT

d_call: -
j_call: TRBJ2-5
v_call: TRBV6-5
clone_size: -
cdr3_aa: CASSSYQETQYF
cdr3_nt: TGTGCCAGCAGTTCGTACCAAGAGACCCAGTACTTC

d_call: -
j_call: TRBJ1-6
v_call: TRBV7-6
clone_size: -
cdr3_aa: CASSSLNSPLHF
cdr3_nt: TGTGCCAGCAGCTCACTGAATTCACCCCTCCACTTT

d_call: TRBD2
j_call: TRBJ2-1
v_call: TRBV28
clone_size: -
cdr3_aa: CASTRLASEQFF
cdr3_nt: TGTGCCAGCACCAGACTAGCTAGTGAGCAGTTCTTC

d_call: -
j_call: TRBJ1-6
v_call: TRBV4-1
clone_size: once
cdr3_aa: CASSQDRGGALNSPLHF
cdr3_nt: TGCGCCAGCAGCCAAGATCGCGGGGGGGCGCTTAATTCACCCCTCCACTTT

d_call: TRBD1
j_call: TRBJ2-7
v_call: TRBV28
clone_size: -
cdr3_aa: CASRRPPGQGAAYEQYF
cdr3_nt: TGTGCCAGCAGAAGACCCCCGGGACAGGGGGCCGCCTACGAGCAGTACTTC

d_call: TRBD2
j_call: TRBJ2-7
v_call: TRBV28
clone_size: -
cdr3_aa: CASSLGAGGYEQYF
cdr3_nt: TGTGCCAGCAGTTTAGGAGCGGGAGGCTACGAGCAGTACTTC

d_call: -
j_call: TRBJ2-2
v_call: TRBV29-1
clone_size: -
cdr3_aa: CSVDTNTGELFF
cdr3_nt: TGCAGCGTTGATACGAACACCGGGGAGCTGTTTTTT

d_call: -
j_call: TRBJ2-2
v_call: TRBV7-3
clone_size: -
cdr3_aa: CASSLVGGTAGELFF
cdr3_nt: TGTGCCAGCAGCTTGGTGGGAGGAACCGCCGGGGAGCTGTTTTTT

d_call: TRBD2
j_call: TRBJ2-1
v_call: TRBV6-5
clone_size: -
cdr3_aa: CASSLGLAGAYEQFF
cdr3_nt: TGTGCCAGCAGTTTAGGACTAGCGGGAGCCTATGAGCAGTTCTTC

d_call: TRBD2
j_call: TRBJ2-7
v_call: TRBV6-6
clone_size: -
cdr3_aa: CASRIRGGRSYEQYF
cdr3_nt: TGTGCCAGCAGAATTCGTGGCGGGAGATCCTACGAGCAGTACTTC

d_call: TRBD1
j_call: TRBJ2-7
v_call: TRBV25-1
clone_size: -
cdr3_aa: CASSDRGTGGEQYF
cdr3_nt: TGTGCCAGCAGTGACCGAGGGACAGGGGGCGAGCAGTACTTC

d_call: TRBD2
j_call: TRBJ2-7
v_call: TRBV9
clone_size: -
cdr3_aa: CASSPRGNEQYF
cdr3_nt: TGTGCCAGCAGCCCGCGGGGGAACGAGCAGTACTTC

d_call: TRBD1
j_call: TRBJ1-4
v_call: TRBV19
clone_size: few
cdr3_aa: CASRGQSNEKLFF
cdr3_nt: TGTGCCAGTAGGGGACAGAGTAATGAAAAACTGTTTTTT

d_call: -
j_call: TRBJ1-2
v_call: TRBV4-1
clone_size: -
cdr3_aa: CASSQDYDSHYGYTF
cdr3_nt: TGCGCCAGCAGCCAAGATTATGACAGCCACTATGGCTACACCTTC